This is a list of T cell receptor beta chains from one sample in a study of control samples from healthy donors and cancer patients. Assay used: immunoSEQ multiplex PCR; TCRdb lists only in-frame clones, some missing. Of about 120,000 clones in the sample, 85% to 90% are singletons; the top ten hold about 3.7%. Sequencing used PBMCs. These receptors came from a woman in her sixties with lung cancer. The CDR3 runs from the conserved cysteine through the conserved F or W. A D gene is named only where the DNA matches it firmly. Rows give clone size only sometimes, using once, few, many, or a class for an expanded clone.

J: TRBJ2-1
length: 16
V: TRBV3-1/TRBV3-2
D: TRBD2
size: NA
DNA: TGTGCCAGCAGCCAAGGGGCGGGAGTGGGTTACAATGAGCAGTTCTTC
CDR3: CASSQGAGVGYNEQFF

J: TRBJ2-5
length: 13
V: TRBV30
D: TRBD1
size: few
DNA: TGTGCCTGGAGTCGGACAGGGGGAGAGACCCAGTACTTC
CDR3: CAWSRTGGETQYF

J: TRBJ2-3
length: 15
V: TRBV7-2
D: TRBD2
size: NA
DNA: TGTGCCAGCAGCTTAGGCGGGGGAGTAGCAGATACGCAGTATTTT
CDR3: CASSLGGGVADTQYF

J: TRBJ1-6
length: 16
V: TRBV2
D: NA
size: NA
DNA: TGTGCCAGCAGTGCTCTTCCGGGGGGCTCTAATTCACCCCTCCACTTT
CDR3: CASSALPGGSNSPLHF

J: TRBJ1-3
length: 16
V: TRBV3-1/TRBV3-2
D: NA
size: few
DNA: TGTGCCAGCAGCCAAGTGGGCGCTAGCTCTGGAAACACCATATATTTT
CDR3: CASSQVGASSGNTIYF

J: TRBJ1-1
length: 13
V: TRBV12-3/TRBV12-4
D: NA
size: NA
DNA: TGTGCCAGCAGAGATACCGGGACGCCTGAAGCTTTCTTT
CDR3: CASRDTGTPEAFF

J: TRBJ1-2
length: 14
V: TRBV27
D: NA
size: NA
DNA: TGTGCCAGCAGTTTATACCCGACAGGATATGGCTACACCTTC
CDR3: CASSLYPTGYGYTF

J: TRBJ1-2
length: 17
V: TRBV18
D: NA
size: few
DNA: TGTGCCAGCTCAACCGGTGAGGAGCAGTTTAACCTCTATGGCTACACCTTC
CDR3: CASSTGEEQFNLYGYTF

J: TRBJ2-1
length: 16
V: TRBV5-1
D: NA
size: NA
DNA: TGCGCCAGCAGCCTCAACTCAGGGAGGATTCACGGTGAGCAGTTCTTC
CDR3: CASSLNSGRIHGEQFF

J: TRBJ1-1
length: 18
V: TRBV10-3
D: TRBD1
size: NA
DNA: TGTGCCATCAGTGAGGCTCCGGGGACAGGGGGAGTGAACACTGAAGCTTTCTTT
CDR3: CAISEAPGTGGVNTEAFF

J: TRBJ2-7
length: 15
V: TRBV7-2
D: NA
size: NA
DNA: TGTGCCAGCAGCTCAGTAGGGGGGGGCTCCTACGAGCAGTACTTC
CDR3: CASSSVGGGSYEQYF

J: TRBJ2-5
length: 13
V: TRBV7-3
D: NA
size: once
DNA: TGTGCCAGCAGCTTAAGACCTGCAGAGACCCAGTACTTC
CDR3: CASSLRPAETQYF

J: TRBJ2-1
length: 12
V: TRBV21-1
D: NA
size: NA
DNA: TGTGCCAGCAGCAAGAATGAGGGTGAGCAGTTCTTC
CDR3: CASSKNEGEQFF

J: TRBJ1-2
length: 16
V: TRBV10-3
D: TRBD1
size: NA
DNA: TGTGCCATCAGTGAGGTTGTAGGACAGGGGGCTCAAGGCTACACCTTC
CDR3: CAISEVVGQGAQGYTF

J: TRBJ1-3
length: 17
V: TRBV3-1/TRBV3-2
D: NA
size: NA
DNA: TGTGCCAGCAGCCAAGGGATGGGCCTTTTCTCTGGAAACACCATATATTTT
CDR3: CASSQGMGLFSGNTIYF

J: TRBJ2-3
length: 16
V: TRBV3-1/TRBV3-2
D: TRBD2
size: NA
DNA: TGTGCCAGCAGCCAAGTTGCAGCGGGGAACACAGATACGCAGTATTTT
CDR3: CASSQVAAGNTDTQYF

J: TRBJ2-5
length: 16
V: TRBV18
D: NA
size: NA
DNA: TGTGCCAGCTCACTCCTCGGGGGCGATAACCAAGAGACCCAGTACTTC
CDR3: CASSLLGGDNQETQYF

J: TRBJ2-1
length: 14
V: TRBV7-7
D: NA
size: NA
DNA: TGTGCTAGCAGCTTGACTAGCTCCTACAATGAGCAGTTCTTC
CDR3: CASSLTSSYNEQFF

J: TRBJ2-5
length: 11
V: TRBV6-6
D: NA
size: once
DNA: TGTGCCAGCAGCTCCCCACAGACCCAGTACTTC
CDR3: CASSSPQTQYF

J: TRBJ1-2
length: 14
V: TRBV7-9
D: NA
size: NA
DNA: TGTGCCAGCAGCTTAGCGATCCCCAACTATGGCTACACCTTC
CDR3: CASSLAIPNYGYTF

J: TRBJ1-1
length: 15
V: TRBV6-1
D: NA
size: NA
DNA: TGTGCCAGCAGCACTGACAGGATGGTAGACTCTGAAGCTTTCTTT
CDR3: CASSTDRMVDSEAFF

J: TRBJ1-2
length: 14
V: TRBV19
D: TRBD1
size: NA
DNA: TGTGCCAGTAGTACGGGACAGGGGACGGGCGGCTACACCTTC
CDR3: CASSTGQGTGGYTF

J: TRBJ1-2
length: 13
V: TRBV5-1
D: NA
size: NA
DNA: TGCGCCAGCAGCTTGAATACGGAGGAAGGCTACACCTTC
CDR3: CASSLNTEEGYTF

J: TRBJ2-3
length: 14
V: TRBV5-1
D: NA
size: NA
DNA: TGCGCCAGCAGCCGGGACATTCGCACAGATACGCAGTATTTT
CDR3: CASSRDIRTDTQYF

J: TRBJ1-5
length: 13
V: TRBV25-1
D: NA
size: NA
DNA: TGTGCCAGCAGTGGGAGTTACAATCAGCCCCAGCATTTT
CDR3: CASSGSYNQPQHF

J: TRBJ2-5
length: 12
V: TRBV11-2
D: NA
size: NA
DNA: TGTGCCAGCAGCTCCTCGTCAGAGACCCAGTACTTC
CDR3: CASSSSSETQYF

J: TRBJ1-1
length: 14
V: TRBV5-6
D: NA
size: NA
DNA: TGTGCCAGCAGCTTGGGCGGGCCAAACACTGAAGCTTTCTTT
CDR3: CASSLGGPNTEAFF

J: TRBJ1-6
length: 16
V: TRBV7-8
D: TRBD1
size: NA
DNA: TGTGCCAGCAGCTTAGGGGACAGTCCGTATAATTCACCCCTCCACTTT
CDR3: CASSLGDSPYNSPLHF

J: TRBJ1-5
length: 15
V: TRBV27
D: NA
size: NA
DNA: TGTGCCAGCAGTTTAGTGGGGGCTAGCAATCAGCCCCAGCATTTT
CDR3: CASSLVGASNQPQHF

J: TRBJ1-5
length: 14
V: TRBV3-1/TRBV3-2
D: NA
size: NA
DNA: TGTGCCAGCAGCCCCGACAGTTTCAATCAGCCCCAGCATTTT
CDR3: CASSPDSFNQPQHF

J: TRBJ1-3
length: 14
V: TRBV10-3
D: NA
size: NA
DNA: TGTGCCATCAGTGTTCAGGACCCTGGAAACACCATATATTTT
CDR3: CAISVQDPGNTIYF

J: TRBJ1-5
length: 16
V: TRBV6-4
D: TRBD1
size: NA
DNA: TGTGCCAGCAGTTCCACGGACAGGGAGAGCAATCAGCCCCAGCATTTT
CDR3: CASSSTDRESNQPQHF

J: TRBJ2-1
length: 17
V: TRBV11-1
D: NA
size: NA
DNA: TGTGCCAGCAGCTTAGCGCGAGGGGGAGCGCGATACAATGAGCAGTTCTTC
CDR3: CASSLARGGARYNEQFF

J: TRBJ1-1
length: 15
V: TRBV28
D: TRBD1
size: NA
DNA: TGTGCCAGCCACTCACCCGGACAGGGGAACACTGAAGCTTTCTTT
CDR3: CASHSPGQGNTEAFF

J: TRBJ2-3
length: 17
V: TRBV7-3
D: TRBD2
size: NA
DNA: TGTGCCAGCAGCCCCCGGGGGGGACCAGGTGTCGCAGATACGCAGTATTTT
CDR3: CASSPRGGPGVADTQYF

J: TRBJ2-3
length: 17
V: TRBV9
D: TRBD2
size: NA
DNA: TGTGCCAGCAGCGTTGGACTAGCGGGGGCCAGCACAGATACGCAGTATTTT
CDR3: CASSVGLAGASTDTQYF

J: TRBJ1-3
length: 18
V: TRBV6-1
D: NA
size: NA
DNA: TGTGCCAGCAGTGAATTCCAGCCCGGCATGCTCTCTGGAAACACCATATATTTT
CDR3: CASSEFQPGMLSGNTIYF

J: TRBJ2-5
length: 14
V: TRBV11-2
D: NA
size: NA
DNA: TGTGCCAGCAGCTTACCCGTGTTGGGAGAGACCCAGTACTTC
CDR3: CASSLPVLGETQYF

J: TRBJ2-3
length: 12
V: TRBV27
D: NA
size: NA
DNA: TGTGCCAGCAGCTTTCGTGGTGAGACGCAGTATTTT
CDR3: CASSFRGETQYF

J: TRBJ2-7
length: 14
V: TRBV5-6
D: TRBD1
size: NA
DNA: TGTGCCAGCAGCCAGCCCGACAGGGGATACGAGCAGTACTTC
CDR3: CASSQPDRGYEQYF

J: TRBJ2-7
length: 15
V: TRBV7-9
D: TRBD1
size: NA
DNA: TGTGCCAGCAGCCACACCGGGACAGGCTCCTACGAGCAGTACTTC
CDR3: CASSHTGTGSYEQYF